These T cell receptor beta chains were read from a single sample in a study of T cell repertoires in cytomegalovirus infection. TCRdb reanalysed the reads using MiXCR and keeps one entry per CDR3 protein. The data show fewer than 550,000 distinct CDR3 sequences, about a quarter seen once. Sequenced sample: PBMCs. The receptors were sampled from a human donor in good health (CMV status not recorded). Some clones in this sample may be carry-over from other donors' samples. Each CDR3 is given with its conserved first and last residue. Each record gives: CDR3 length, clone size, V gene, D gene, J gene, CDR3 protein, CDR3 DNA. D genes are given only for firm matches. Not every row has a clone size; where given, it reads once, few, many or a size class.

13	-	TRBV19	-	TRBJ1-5	CASSNTGNQPQHF	TGTGCCAGTAGTAACACAGGCAATCAGCCCCAGCATTTT
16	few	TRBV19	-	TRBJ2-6	CASTLVGRSGANVLTF	TGTGCCAGTACCCTTGTGGGGCGCTCTGGGGCCAACGTCCTGACTTTC
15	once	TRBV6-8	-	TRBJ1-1	CASSNWGQLNTEAFF	TGTGCCAGCAGTAATTGGGGCCAGCTGAACACTGAAGCTTTCTTT
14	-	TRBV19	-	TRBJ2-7	CASKINRATYEQYF	TGTGCCAGTAAAATAAACAGGGCAACTTACGAGCAGTACTTC
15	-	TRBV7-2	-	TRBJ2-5	CASSLNEGIDETQYF	TGTGCCAGCAGCTTGAACGAGGGTATCGACGAGACCCAGTACTTC
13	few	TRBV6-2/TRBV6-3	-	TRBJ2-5	CASRDSAQETQYF	TGTGCCAGCAGGGATAGCGCCCAAGAGACCCAGTACTTC
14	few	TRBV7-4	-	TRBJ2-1	CASSSLRLHNEQFF	TGTGCCAGCAGCTCCCTGAGGCTCCACAATGAGCAGTTCTTC
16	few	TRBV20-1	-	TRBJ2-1	CSARDVGGSSYNEQFF	TGCAGTGCTAGAGATGTGGGCGGGTCCTCCTACAATGAGCAGTTCTTC
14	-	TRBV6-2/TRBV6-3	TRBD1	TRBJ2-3	CASSGQGASDTQYF	TGTGCCAGCAGTGGACAGGGGGCCTCAGATACGCAGTATTTT
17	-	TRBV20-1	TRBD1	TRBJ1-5	CSASRQGASMEDQPQHF	TGCAGTGCTAGTAGACAGGGGGCGAGTATGGAGGATCAGCCCCAGCATTTT
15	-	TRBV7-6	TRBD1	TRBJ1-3	CASSLAQGAANTIYF	TGTGCCAGCAGCTTAGCCCAGGGGGCGGCGAACACCATATATTTT
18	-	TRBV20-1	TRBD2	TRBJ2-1	CSARDDLTSGSLGNEQFF	TGCAGTGCTAGAGACGACCTAACTAGCGGGAGTCTCGGGAATGAGCAGTTCTTC